The clone carrying this TCR beta chain was detected a few times. Aged roughly 6 to 90, donors were systemically healthy Caucasians from Russia. For every donor, a draw yielded 9.5 to 10 milliliters of peripheral blood. Each sample gave at least 7 million isolated PBMCs. Total RNA, at least 6 micrograms per sample, came from PBMCs. The record originates from a study of blood T cells in healthy people across ages. The second PCR ran roughly 6 to 11 cycles with a sample-barcoded 5' primer and J-beta primers. MiXCR was run by TCRdb on the 5' RACE reads, yielding one entry per CDR3 protein. The repertoire consists of 1,500,000 or so distinct CDR3 sequences, with approximately 42% occurring once and the leading ten covering less than 5%. The CDR3 totals 14 residues. V lost 1 base and J 5 bases, leaving 11 bases between the germline ends. The germline gives CDR1 SGHTA, CDR2 FQGNSA.

Sequencing was done on a sample of blood. The chain uses TRBV7-2 and TRBJ1-1; D gene ambiguous. The receptor was isolated from a woman aged 18-35 years in good health. The CDR3 bases are TGTGCCAGCAGCTTAGTTGAGGGTTTGACTGAAGCTTTCTTT. Its translation: CASSLVEGLTEAFF.